This T cell receptor beta chain was profiled in a study of cytomegalovirus exposure and HLA in healthy donors. Study-level points and caveats: As a later analysis showed, a missense DCLRE1C variant was linked to trimming of TCR beta V- and J-genes. In an earlier analysis, most TCR beta V segments were productive about 87% or about 30% of the time.

Despite likely unrecorded immune exposures, the donors were nominally healthy at the time of sampling. The PCR contained 60 Vbeta and 13 Jbeta primers. Assay: immunoSEQ multiplex PCR; the TCRdb copy retains only in-frame clones and omits some. This table holds 30,000 to 40,000 clones, approximately 80% found once. This clone was recorded only once. Its cognate antigen is unknown. The CDR3 length is 16 residues. The chain has TRBV21-1 and TRBJ1-4. TRBV21-1 counts as a pseudogene. The sample consisted of PBMCs. The receptor was isolated from a woman aged 40-49 years in good health and CMV-seronegative. CDR3 in amino acids: CASSKGRRAMNEKLFF. CDR3 bases: TGTGCCAGCAGCAAGGGGAGACGGGCAATGAATGAAAAACTGTTTTTT.